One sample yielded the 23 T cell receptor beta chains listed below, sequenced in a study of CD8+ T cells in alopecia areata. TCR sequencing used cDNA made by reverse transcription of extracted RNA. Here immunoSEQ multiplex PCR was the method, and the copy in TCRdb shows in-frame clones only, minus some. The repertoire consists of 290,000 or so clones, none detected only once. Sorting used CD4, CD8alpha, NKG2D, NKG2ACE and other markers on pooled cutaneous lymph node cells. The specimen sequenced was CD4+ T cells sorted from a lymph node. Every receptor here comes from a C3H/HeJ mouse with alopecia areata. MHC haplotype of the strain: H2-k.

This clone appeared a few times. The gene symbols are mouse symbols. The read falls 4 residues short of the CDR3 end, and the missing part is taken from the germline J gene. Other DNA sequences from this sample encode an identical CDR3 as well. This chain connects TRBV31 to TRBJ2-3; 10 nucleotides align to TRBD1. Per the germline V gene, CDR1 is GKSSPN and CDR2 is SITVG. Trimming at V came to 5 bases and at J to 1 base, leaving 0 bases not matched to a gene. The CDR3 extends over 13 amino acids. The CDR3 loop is CAWGTGGAETLYF. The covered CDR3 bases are TGTGCCTGGGGGACAGGGGGTGCAGAA.

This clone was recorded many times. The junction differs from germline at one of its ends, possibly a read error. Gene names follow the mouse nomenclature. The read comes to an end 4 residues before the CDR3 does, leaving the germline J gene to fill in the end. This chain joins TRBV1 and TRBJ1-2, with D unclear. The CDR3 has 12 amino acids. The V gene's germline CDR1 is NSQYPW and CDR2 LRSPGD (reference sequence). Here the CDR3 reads CTCSADNFDYTF. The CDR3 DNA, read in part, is TGCACCTGCAGTGCCGACAACTTC.

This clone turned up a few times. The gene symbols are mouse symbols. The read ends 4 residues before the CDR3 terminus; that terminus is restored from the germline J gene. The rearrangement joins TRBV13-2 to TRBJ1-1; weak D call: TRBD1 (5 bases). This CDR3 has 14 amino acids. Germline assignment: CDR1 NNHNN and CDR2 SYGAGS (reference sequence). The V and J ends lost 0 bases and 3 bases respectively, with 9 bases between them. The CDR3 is CASGDAGWDTEVFF. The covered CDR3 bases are TGTGCCAGCGGTGATGCAGGGTGGGACACA.

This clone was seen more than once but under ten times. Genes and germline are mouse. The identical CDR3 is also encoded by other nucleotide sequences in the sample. CDR3 protein: CASSQDLWGQDTQYF. The CDR3 bases that were read are TGTGCCAGCAGCCAAGATCTCTGGGGGCAAGAC. The genes are TRBV5 and TRBJ2-5; 7 nucleotides match TRBD2. The CDR3 end lies 4 residues beyond the end of the read and is filled in from the germline J gene. The V and J ends lost 0 bases and 3 bases, in that order; junction bases with no gene match: 3. The CDR3 contains 15 residues. From germline, CDR1 is LGHNA and CDR2 YNLKQL (reference sequence).

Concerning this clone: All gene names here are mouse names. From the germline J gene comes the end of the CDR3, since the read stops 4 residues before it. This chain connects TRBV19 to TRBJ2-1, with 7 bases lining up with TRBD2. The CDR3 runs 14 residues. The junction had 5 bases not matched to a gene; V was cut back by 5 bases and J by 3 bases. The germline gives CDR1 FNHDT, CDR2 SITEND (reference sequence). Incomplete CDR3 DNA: TGTGCCAGCAGCCTACTGGGGTTCTATGCT. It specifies CASSLLGFYA. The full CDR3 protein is CASSLLGFYAEQFF.

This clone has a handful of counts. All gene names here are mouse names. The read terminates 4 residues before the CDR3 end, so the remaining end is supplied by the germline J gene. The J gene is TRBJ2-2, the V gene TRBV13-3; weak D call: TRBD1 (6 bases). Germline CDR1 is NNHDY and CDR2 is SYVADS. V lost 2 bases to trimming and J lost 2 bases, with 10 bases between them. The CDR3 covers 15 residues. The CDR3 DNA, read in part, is TGTGCCAGCAGTGAAACAGGGTTGAACACCGGG. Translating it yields CASSETGLNTG. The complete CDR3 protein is CASSETGLNTGQLYF.

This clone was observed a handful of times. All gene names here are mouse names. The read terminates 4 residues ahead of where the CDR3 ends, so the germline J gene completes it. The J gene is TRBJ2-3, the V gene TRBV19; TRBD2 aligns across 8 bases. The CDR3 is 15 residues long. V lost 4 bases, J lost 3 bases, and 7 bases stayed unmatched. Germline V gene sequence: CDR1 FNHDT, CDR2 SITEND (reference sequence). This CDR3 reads CASSPLRLGAETLYF. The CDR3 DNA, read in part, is TGTGCCAGCAGTCCCCTCAGACTGGGGGCAGAA.

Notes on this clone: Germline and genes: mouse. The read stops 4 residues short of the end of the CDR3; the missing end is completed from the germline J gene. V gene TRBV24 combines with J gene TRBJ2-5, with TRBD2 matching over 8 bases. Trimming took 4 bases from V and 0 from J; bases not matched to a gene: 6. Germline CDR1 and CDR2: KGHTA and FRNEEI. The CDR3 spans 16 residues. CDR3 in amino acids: CASSPPGGSNQDTQYF. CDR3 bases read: TGTGCCAGCAGTCCGCCTGGGGGGTCTAACCAAGAC.

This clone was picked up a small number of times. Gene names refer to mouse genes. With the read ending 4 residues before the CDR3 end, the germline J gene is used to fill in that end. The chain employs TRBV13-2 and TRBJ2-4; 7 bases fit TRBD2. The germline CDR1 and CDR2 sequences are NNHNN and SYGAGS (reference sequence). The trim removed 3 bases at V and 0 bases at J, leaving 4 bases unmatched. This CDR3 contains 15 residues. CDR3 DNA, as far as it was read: TGTGCCAGCGGTGTCGACTGGGATAGTCAAAAC. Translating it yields CASGVDWDSQN. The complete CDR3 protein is CASGVDWDSQNTLYF.

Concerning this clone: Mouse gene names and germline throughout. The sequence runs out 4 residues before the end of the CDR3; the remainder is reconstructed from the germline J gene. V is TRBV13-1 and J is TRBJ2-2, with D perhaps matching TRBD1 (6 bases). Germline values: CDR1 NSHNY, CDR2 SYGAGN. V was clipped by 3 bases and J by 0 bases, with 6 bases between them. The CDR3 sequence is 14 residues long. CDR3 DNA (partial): TGTGCCAGCAGTGGGGACACAAACACCGGG. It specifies CASSGDTNTG. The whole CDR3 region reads CASSGDTNTGQLYF.

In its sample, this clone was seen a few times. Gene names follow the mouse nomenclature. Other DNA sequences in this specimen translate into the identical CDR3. CDR3 residues: CASSINNNYAEQFF. The CDR3 DNA, read in part, is TGTGCCAGCAGTATAAACAATAACTATGCT. The J gene is TRBJ2-1, the V gene TRBV19, with D uncertain. The read finishes 4 residues shy of the CDR3 end, and the germline J gene is used to complete it. V was clipped by 1 base and J by 0 bases, with 5 bases between them. CDR3 size: 14 residues. Per germline, CDR1 FNHDT and CDR2 SITEND (reference sequence).

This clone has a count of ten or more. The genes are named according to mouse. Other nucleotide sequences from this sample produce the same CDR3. CDR3 region: CASSETGGNYAEQFF. The DNA read from the CDR3 is TGTGCCAGCAGTGAGACTGGGGGGAACTATGCT. The chain links TRBV13-3 to TRBJ2-1; TRBD2 matches 10 bases. The read ends 4 residues early relative to the CDR3; the germline J gene fills the gap. The CDR3 length is 15 residues. With V trimmed by 2 bases and J by 1 base, 0 bases remained unmatched. From germline, CDR1 is NNHDY and CDR2 SYVADS.

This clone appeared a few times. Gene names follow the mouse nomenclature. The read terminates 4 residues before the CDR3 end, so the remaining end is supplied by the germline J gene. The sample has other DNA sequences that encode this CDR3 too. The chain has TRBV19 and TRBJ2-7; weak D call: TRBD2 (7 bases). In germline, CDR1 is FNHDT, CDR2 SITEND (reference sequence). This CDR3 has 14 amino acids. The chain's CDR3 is CASSIGGGRDEQYF. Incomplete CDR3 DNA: TGTGCCAGCAGTATTGGAGGGGGGCGAGAT. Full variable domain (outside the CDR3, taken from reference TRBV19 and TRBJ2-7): GGIITQTPKFLIGQEGQKLTLKCQQNFNHDTMYWYRQDSGKGLRLIYYSITENDLQKGDLSEGYDASREKKSSFSLTVTSAQKNEMAVFLCASSIGGGRDEQYFGPGTRLTVL.

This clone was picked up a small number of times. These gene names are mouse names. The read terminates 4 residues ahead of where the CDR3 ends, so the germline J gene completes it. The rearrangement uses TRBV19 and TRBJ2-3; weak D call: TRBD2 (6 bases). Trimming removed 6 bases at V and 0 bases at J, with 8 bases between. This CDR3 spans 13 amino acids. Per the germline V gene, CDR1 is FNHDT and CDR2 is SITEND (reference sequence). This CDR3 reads CASNWGSAETLYF. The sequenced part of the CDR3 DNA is TGTGCCAGCAATTGGGGGAGTGCAGAA.

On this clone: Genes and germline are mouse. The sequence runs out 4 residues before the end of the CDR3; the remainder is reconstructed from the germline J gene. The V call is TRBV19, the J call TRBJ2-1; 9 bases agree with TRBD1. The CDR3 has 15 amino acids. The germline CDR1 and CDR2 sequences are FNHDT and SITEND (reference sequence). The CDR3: CASSMGTGKGAEQFF. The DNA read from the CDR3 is TGTGCCAGCAGTATGGGGACAGGGAAGGGGGCT.

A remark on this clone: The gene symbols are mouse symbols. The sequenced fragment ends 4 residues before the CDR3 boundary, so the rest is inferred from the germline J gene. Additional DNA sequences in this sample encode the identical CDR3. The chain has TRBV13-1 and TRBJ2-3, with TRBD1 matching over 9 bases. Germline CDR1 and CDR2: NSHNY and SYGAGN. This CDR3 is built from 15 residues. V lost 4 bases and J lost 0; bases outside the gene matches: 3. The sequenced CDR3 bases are TGTGCCAGCAGTCCTGACAGGGGGAGTGCAGAA. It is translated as CASSPDRGSAE. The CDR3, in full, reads CASSPDRGSAETLYF.

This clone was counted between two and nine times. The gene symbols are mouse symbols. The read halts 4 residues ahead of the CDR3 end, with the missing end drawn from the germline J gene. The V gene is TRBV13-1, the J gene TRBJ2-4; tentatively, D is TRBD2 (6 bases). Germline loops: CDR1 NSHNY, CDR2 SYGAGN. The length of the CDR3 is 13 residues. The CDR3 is CASSDEWGNTLYF. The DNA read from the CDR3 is TGTGCCAGCAGTGATGAATGGGGGAAC.

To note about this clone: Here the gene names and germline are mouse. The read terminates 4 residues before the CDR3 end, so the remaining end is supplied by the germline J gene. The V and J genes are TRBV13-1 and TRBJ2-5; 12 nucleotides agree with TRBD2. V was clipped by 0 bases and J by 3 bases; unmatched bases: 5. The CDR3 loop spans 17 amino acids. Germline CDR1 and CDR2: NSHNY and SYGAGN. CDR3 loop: CASSDVGLGGQQDTQYF. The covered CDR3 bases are TGTGCCAGCAGTGATGTGGGACTGGGGGGCCAACAAGAC.

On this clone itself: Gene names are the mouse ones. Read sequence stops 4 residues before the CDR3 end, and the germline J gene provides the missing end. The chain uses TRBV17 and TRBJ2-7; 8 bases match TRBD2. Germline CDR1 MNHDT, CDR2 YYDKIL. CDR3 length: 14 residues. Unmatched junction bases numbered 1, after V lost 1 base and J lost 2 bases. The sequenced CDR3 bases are TGTGCTAGCAGTAGAGGGGGGGGCACCTAT. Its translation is CASSRGGGTY. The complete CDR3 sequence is CASSRGGGTYEQYF.

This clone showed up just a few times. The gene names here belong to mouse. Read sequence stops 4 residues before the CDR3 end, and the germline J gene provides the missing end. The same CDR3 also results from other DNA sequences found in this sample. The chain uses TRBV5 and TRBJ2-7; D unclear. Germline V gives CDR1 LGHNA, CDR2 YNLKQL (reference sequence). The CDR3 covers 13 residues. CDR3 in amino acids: CASSQDRLYEQYF. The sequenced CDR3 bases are TGTGCCAGCAGCCAAGATAGGTTATAT.

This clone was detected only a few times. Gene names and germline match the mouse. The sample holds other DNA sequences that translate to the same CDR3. CDR3 sequence: CASSQEWTGGSAETLYF. The CDR3 bases that were read are TGTGCCAGCAGCCAAGAATGGACTGGGGGTAGTGCAGAA. The rearrangement links TRBV5 to TRBJ2-3; 10 bases agree with TRBD2. From the germline J gene comes the end of the CDR3, since the read stops 4 residues before it. V lost 0 bases and J lost 0; bases outside the gene matches: 3. Germline lookup yields CDR1 LGHNA and CDR2 YNLKQL (reference sequence). The CDR3 runs 17 residues.

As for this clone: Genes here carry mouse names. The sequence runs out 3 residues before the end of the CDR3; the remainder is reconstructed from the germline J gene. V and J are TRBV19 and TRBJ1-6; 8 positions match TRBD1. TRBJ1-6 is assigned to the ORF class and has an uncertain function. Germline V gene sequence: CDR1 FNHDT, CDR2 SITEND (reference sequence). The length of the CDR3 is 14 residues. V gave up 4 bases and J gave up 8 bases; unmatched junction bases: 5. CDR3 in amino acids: CASSLRGRDSPLYF. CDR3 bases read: TGTGCCAGCAGTCTCAGGGGGCGGGATTCGCCC.

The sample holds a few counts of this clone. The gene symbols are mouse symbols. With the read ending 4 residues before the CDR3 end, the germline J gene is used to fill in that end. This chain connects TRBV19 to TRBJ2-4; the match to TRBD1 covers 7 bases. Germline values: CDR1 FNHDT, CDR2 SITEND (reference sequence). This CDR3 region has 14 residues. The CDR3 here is CASSLQGQKNTLYF. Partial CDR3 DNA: TGTGCCAGCAGTCTACAGGGGCAGAAAAAC. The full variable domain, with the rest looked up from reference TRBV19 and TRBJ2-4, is GGIITQTPKFLIGQEGQKLTLKCQQNFNHDTMYWYRQDSGKGLRLIYYSITENDLQKGDLSEGYDASREKKSSFSLTVTSAQKNEMAVFLCASSLQGQKNTLYFGAGTRLSVL.